This TCR beta chain emerged from a study of radiation and T cells in renal cell carcinoma. Clones were sequenced by immunoSEQ multiplex PCR, and TCRdb holds only the in-frame ones, with some missing. The table lists just over 95,000 clones, roughly 82% of them singletons, with roughly 7.9% in the top ten. Germline lookup yields CDR1 SGHTA and CDR2 FQGTGA. The V end lost 5 bases, the J end lost 4 bases, and 11 bases lay between the germline ends. The CDR3 runs to 13 residues. Documented time point: blood 4 weeks post-SBRT, at nephrectomy. The treatment was: 15 Gy SBRT to primary tumor, nephrectomy 4 weeks later. Nephrectomy followed 15 Gy stereotactic body radiation by 4 weeks. Serial blood draws occurred at baseline and 2 and 4 weeks post-SBRT.

The clonotype originates from a man in his 60s with renal cell carcinoma. The chain couples TRBV7-3 to TRBJ1-1; D unresolved. Source: blood, taken from a patient whose treatment included radiotherapy and nephrectomy. The CDR3 coding sequence is TGTGCCAGCAGCCTCACAGAGGGCACTGAAGCTTTCTTT. Protein product: CASSLTEGTEAFF.